The 10 T cell receptor beta chains listed next were all sequenced from one sample in a study of T cell repertoires in aging, cancer and after chemotherapy. Amplification of TCR beta used genomic DNA extracted from peripheral blood. Multiplex touch-down PCR with TRB-A/B primers amplified rearranged V-D-J TRB sequences. A single record per CDR3 protein comes from TCRdb applying MiXCR to the multiplex PCR reads. Of about 5,700 distinct CDR3 sequences listed, over 25% are singletons. The sample consisted of blood. The source is a human donor in good health.

This chain joins TRBV7-3 and TRBJ2-2, with TRBD2 matching 8 bases. Germline values: CDR1 SGHTA, CDR2 FQGTGA. The CDR3 contains 15 residues. Trimming at V came to 3 bases and at J to 2 bases, leaving 2 bases not matched to a gene. CDR3 in amino acids: CASSFTSGNTGELFF. CDR3 nucleotide sequence: TGTGCCAGCAGCTTTACTAGCGGAAACACCGGGGAGCTGTTTTTT.

Within the sample, this clonotype is medium-sized (0.01 to 0.1%). V gene TRBV27 combines with J gene TRBJ2-5; 7 bases are shared with TRBD1. CDR1 is MNHEY and CDR2 is SMNVEV in the germline V gene (reference sequence). V lost 6 bases, J lost 4 bases, and 11 bases stayed unmatched. This CDR3 is 15 amino acids long. This chain's CDR3 is CASSVRTGIGETQYF. The CDR3 DNA reads as TGTGCCAGCAGCGTAAGGACAGGAATCGGAGAGACCCAGTACTTC.

The genes are TRBV6-1 and TRBJ1-5, with D perhaps TRBD1 (5 bases). There are 13 residues in the CDR3. With 7 bases removed from V and 5 bases from J, the gap between germline ends came to 12 bases. Germline V gene lookup returns CDR1 MNHNS and CDR2 SASEGT. The CDR3 is CASTLGEHQPQHF. CDR3 nucleotide sequence: TGTGCCAGCACCCTGGGGGAACATCAGCCCCAGCATTTT.

The J gene is TRBJ1-2, the V gene TRBV6-1; possibly TRBD1 for D (6 bases). The germline gives CDR1 MNHNS, CDR2 SASEGT. The CDR3 length is 18 residues. The V gene lost 1 base and the J gene lost 2 bases, with 20 bases spanning the gap. The CDR3 DNA is TGTGCCAGCAGTGAAGTTCGTCGGGGGGGCAACCGAAACTATGGCTACACCTTC. Its translation is CASSEVRRGGNRNYGYTF.

This clonotype was observed a few times. The chain links TRBV6-5 to TRBJ1-1; tentative D call: TRBD1 (5 bases). The CDR3 is made up of 16 amino acids. Per the germline V gene, CDR1 is MNHEY and CDR2 is SVGAGI. The ends were cut back, 0 bases at V and 0 bases at J, with 11 bases in the middle. CDR3 region: CASSYSKGRLNTEAFF. The CDR3 region has the DNA TGTGCCAGCAGTTACTCGAAGGGACGGCTGAACACTGAAGCTTTCTTT.

The V and J genes are TRBV6-1 and TRBJ2-1; D is unresolved. This CDR3 has 16 residues. Germline CDR1 and CDR2: MNHNS and SASEGT. V lost 6 bases, J lost 2 bases, and 17 bases lay in between. CDR3 DNA sequence: TGTGCCAGCAGCCTCAAAATGTCAGGAGCCTACAATGAGCAGTTCTTC. Its protein is CASSLKMSGAYNEQFF.

The rearrangement links TRBV4-1 to TRBJ1-2; TRBD1 matches at 8 bases. CDR1 is MGHRA and CDR2 is YSYEKL in the germline V gene. The CDR3 extends over 15 amino acids. V dropped 0 bases and J dropped 6; count of bases not matched to a gene: 6. The DNA of the CDR3 is TGCGCCAGCAGCCAAGATAGGACAGGGCTGGATGGCTACACCTTC. Translated, it gives CASSQDRTGLDGYTF.

This clonotype was recorded a few times. The genes are TRBV7-9 and TRBJ1-1, with D hard to call. Germline assignment: CDR1 SEHNR and CDR2 FQNEAQ (reference sequence). V was clipped by 2 bases and J by 4 bases, with 14 bases between them. This CDR3 has 15 amino acids. This chain's CDR3 is CASSLKRGGSTEAFF. The CDR3 nucleotides read TGTGCCAGCAGCTTAAAACGCGGAGGTAGCACTGAAGCTTTCTTT.

This clonotype has just one count. V and J are TRBV30 and TRBJ2-7; 7 nucleotides agree with TRBD2. Germline assignment: CDR1 GTSNPN and CDR2 SVGIG (reference sequence). The CDR3 length is 13 residues. Germline trimming cut 3 bases from V and 4 bases from J; bases unmatched to any gene: 6. CDR3 sequence reads: CAWRGGNGYEQYF. As DNA, the CDR3 is TGTGCCTGGAGGGGGGGGAATGGGTACGAGCAGTACTTC.

In the case of this clonotype: The junction and the germline gene differ at one end; a read error may be behind it. The rearrangement joins TRBV5-5 to TRBJ2-1; D may match TRBD1 or TRBD2 (6 bases each). The CDR3 length is 14 residues. The germline CDR1 and CDR2 sequences are SGHKS and YYEKEE (reference sequence). The CDR3 loop reads CASSLEGGLNEQFF. In DNA, the CDR3 is TGCGCCAGCAGCTTGGAAGGGGGACTCAATGAGCAGTTCTTC.